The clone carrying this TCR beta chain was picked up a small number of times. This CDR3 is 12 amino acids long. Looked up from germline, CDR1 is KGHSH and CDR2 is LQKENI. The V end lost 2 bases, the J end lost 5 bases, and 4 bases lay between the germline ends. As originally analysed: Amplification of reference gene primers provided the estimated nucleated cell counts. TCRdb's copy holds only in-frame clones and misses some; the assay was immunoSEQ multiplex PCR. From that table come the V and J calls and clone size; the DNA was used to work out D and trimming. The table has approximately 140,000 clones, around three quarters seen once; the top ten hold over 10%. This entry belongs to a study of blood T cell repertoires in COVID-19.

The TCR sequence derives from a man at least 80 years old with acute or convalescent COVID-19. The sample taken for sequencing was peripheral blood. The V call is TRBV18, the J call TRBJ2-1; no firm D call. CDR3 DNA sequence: TGTGCCAGCTCACCATCAAACAATGAGCAGTTCTTC. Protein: CASSPSNNEQFF.